The sequence of this T cell receptor beta chain was determined in a study of blood T cell repertoires in COVID-19. The study recruited people aged about 18 to 90 years across under 25 US areas. Sequencing used immunoSEQ multiplex PCR; TCRdb keeps in-frame clones, though not all of them. This table has fewer than 500,000 clones, approximately 90% appearing once. The source of this sequence is a woman younger than 35 with acute COVID-19. The sample was PBMCs or T cells enriched from blood (not recorded which).

The CDR3 is CSATTGPAIQYF. In nucleotides, the CDR3 is TGCAGCGCAACGACAGGACCAGCCATTCAGTACTTC. The rearrangement links TRBV29-1 to TRBJ2-4; weak D call: TRBD1 (6 bases). Trimming took off 7 bases at V and 9 bases at J, with 16 bases between the two ends. Germline V gene sequence: CDR1 SQVTM, CDR2 ANQGSEA. The CDR3 consists of 12 residues.